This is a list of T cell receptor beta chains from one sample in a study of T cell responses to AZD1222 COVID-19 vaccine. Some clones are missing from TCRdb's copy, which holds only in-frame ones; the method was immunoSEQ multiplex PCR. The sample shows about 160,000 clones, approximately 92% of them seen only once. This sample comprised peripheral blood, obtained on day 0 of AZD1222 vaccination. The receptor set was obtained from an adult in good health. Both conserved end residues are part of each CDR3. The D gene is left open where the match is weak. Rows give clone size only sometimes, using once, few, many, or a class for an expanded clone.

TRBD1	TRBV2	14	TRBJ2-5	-	CASSGQGHQETQYF	TGTGCCAGCAGTGGACAGGGGCACCAAGAGACCCAGTACTTC
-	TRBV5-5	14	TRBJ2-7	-	CASSLGQRSYEQYF	TGTGCCAGCAGCTTGGGACAGAGATCCTACGAGCAGTACTTC
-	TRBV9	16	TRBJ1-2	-	CASSGLGGGSAYGYTF	TGTGCCAGCAGCGGGCTGGGAGGGGGGTCCGCCTATGGCTACACCTTC
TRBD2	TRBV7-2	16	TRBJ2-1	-	CASSFTTSGVMREQFF	TGTGCCAGCAGCTTCACTACTAGCGGGGTAATGAGGGAGCAGTTCTTC
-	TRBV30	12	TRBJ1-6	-	CALGPGNSPLHF	TGTGCCCTTGGCCCTGGCAATTCACCCCTCCACTTT
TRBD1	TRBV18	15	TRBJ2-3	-	CASSSGTGGTDTQYF	TGTGCCAGCTCGTCCGGGACAGGGGGCACAGATACGCAGTATTTT
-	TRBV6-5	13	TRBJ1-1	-	CASLDRVNTEAFF	TGTGCCAGTTTGGACAGAGTGAACACTGAAGCTTTCTTT
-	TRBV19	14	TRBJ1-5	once	CASSAPHPNQPQHF	TGTGCCAGTAGTGCCCCCCACCCGAATCAGCCCCAGCATTTT
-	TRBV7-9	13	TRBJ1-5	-	CASSLSSNQPQHF	TGTGCCAGCAGCTTATCCAGCAATCAGCCCCAGCATTTT
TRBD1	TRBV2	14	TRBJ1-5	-	CASSVGQGNQPQHF	TGTGCCAGCAGTGTGGGACAGGGGAATCAGCCCCAGCATTTT
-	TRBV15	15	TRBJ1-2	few	CATSSPGQGKGGYTF	TGTGCCACCAGCAGTCCGGGCCAGGGAAAGGGTGGCTACACCTTC
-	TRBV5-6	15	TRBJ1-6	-	CASSFEERSNSPLHF	TGTGCCAGCAGCTTCGAGGAACGCTCTAATTCACCCCTCCACTTT
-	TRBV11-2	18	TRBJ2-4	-	CASSLDSVRELAKNIQYF	TGTGCCAGCAGCTTAGATTCAGTCCGGGAACTAGCCAAAAACATTCAGTACTTC
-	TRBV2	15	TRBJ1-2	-	CASSGGWQKNYGYTF	TGTGCCAGCAGTGGGGGGTGGCAGAAGAACTATGGCTACACCTTC
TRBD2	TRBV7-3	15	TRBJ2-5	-	CASSLSPAGQETQYF	TGTGCCAGCAGCTTAAGCCCAGCGGGGCAAGAGACCCAGTACTTC
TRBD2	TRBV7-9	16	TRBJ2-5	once	CASSLVSGGGQETQYF	TGTGCCAGCAGCTTGGTCAGCGGGGGGGGTCAAGAGACCCAGTACTTC
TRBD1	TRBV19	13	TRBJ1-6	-	CATSTGANSPLHF	TGTGCCACCTCGACAGGGGCTAATTCACCCCTCCACTTT
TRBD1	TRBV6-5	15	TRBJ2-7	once	CASSLGQGRTYEQYF	TGTGCCAGCAGCCTTGGACAGGGCAGGACCTACGAGCAGTACTTC
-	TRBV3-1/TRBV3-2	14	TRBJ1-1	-	CASSRRIWPEEAFF	TGTGCCAGCAGCCGGCGTATTTGGCCAGAGGAAGCTTTCTTT
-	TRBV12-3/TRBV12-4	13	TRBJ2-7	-	CASTKGGNYEQYF	TGTGCCAGCACTAAAGGAGGAAATTACGAGCAGTACTTC
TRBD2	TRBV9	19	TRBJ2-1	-	CASTPGLAGGMVTGYEQFF	TGTGCCAGCACCCCCGGTCTAGCGGGGGGGATGGTCACAGGCTATGAGCAGTTCTTC
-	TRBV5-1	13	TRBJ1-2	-	CASSLEVVREFTF	TGCGCCAGCAGCCTGGAAGTCGTCAGAGAGTTCACCTTC
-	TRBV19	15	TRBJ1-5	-	CASTPRQVNFRPQHF	TGTGCCAGTACCCCTCGCCAGGTGAATTTTAGGCCCCAGCATTTT
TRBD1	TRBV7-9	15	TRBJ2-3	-	CASSRGQGNTDTQYF	TGTGCCAGCAGCCGGGGACAGGGGAACACAGATACGCAGTATTTT
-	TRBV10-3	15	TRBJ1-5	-	CAISRTDRSNQPQHF	TGTGCCATCAGTCGTACCGACAGAAGCAATCAGCCCCAGCATTTT
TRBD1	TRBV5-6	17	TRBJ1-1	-	CASSLEGQGLLNTEAFF	TGTGCCAGCAGCTTGGAGGGACAGGGGTTATTGAACACTGAAGCTTTCTTT
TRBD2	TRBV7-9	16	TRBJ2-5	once	CANSSLAGVHQETQYF	TGTGCTAACAGCTCTCTAGCGGGGGTCCACCAAGAGACCCAGTACTTC
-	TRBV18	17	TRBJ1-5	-	CASSPRPQGIENQPQHF	TGTGCCAGCTCACCACGCCCCCAGGGAATAGAGAATCAGCCCCAGCATTTT
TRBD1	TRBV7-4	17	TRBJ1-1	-	CASSSRPGQGKNTEAFF	TGTGCCAGCAGCTCGAGACCGGGACAGGGAAAGAACACTGAAGCTTTCTTT
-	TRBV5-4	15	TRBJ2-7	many	CASSLSLWGPYEQYF	TGTGCCAGCAGCCTTTCTCTCTGGGGCCCCTACGAGCAGTACTTC
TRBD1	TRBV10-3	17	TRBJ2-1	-	CASGRLGTGGRLLEQFF	TGTGCCAGCGGCCGGTTGGGGACAGGGGGCCGGCTTCTTGAGCAGTTCTTC
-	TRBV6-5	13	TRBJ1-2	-	CASSPPGSYGYTF	TGTGCCAGCAGTCCTCCAGGGTCCTATGGCTACACCTTC
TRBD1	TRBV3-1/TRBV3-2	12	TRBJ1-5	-	CASRQGSQPQHF	TGTGCCAGTAGACAGGGGAGTCAGCCCCAGCATTTT
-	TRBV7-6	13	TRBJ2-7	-	CASRPDSTYEQYF	TGTGCCAGCCGGCCGGACAGTACCTACGAGCAGTACTTC
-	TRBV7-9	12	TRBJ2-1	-	CASSFSFNEQFF	TGTGCCAGCAGCTTTTCTTTCAATGAGCAGTTCTTC
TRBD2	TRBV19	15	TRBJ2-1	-	CASMTSGGSYNEQFF	TGTGCCAGTATGACTAGCGGGGGTTCCTACAATGAGCAGTTCTTC
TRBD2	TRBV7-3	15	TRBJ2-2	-	CASSPSGGNTGELFF	TGTGCCAGCAGCCCTAGCGGGGGGAACACCGGGGAGCTGTTTTTT
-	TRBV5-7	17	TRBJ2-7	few	CASSLGTGNSRPYEQYF	TGTGCCAGCAGCTTAGGTACGGGGAACTCCAGGCCCTACGAGCAGTACTTC
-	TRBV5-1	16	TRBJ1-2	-	CASSKLGEPRAYGYTF	TGCGCCAGCAGCAAACTGGGCGAGCCTAGGGCCTATGGCTACACCTTC
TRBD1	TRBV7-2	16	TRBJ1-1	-	CASSSRKGQGVLEAFF	TGTGCCAGCAGCTCCCGAAAGGGACAGGGAGTTCTTGAAGCTTTCTTT
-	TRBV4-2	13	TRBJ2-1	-	CASSQGTNNEQFF	TGTGCCAGCAGCCAAGGGACTAACAATGAGCAGTTCTTC
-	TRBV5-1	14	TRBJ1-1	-	CASSFRGGNTEAFF	TGCGCCAGCAGCTTTCGCGGGGGGAACACTGAAGCTTTCTTT
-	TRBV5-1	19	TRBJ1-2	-	CASSLAGGSSSPWVDGYTF	TGCGCCAGCAGCTTGGCAGGTGGCAGCTCATCCCCCTGGGTGGATGGCTACACCTTC
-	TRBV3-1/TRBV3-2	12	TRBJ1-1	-	CASSQSKFEAFF	TGTGCCAGCAGCCAAAGCAAGTTTGAAGCTTTCTTT
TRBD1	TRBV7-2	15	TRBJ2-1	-	CASSSGTGANNEQFF	TGTGCCAGCAGCTCCGGGACAGGGGCCAACAATGAGCAGTTCTTC
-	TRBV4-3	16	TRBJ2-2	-	CASSQDWGPGPGELFF	TGCGCCAGCAGCCAAGATTGGGGGCCAGGCCCCGGGGAGCTGTTTTTT
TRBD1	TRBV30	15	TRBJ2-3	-	CAWSWGQEGADTQYF	TGTGCCTGGAGTTGGGGACAGGAGGGAGCAGATACGCAGTATTTT
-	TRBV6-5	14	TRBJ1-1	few	CASTPMRENTEAFF	TGTGCCAGCACCCCAATGAGAGAGAACACTGAAGCTTTCTTT
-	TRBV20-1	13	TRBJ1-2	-	CSASASTPYGYTF	TGCAGTGCTAGTGCCAGCACCCCTTATGGCTACACCTTC
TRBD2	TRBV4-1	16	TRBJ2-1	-	CASSQPSGGPYNEQFF	TGCGCCAGCAGCCAACCTAGCGGGGGGCCCTACAATGAGCAGTTCTTC
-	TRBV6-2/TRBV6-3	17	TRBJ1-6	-	CASSYDSRFSYNSPLHF	TGTGCCAGCAGTTATGACAGCAGATTCTCCTATAATTCACCCCTCCACTTT
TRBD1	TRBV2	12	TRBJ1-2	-	CASRGQGNGYTF	TGTGCCAGCCGGGGACAGGGCAATGGCTACACCTTC
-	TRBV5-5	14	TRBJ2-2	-	CASSPRSSDGELFF	TGTGCCAGCAGCCCCAGATCTTCGGACGGGGAGCTGTTTTTT
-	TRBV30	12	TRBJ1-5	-	CAWGYSNQPQHF	TGTGCCTGGGGGTATAGCAATCAGCCCCAGCATTTT